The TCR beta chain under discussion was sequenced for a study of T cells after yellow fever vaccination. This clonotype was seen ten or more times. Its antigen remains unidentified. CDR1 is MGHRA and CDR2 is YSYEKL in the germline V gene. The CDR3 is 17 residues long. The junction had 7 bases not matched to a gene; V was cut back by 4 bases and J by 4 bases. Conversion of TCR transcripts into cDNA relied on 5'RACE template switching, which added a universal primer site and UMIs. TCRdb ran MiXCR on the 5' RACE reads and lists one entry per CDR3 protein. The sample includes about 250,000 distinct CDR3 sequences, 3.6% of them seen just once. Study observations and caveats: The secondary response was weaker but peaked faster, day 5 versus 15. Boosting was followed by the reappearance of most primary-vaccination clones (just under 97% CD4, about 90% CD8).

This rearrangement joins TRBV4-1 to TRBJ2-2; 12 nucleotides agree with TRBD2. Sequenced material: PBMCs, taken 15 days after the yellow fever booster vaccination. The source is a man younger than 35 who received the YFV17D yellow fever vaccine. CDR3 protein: CASSLYSSGGGTGELFF. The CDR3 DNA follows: TGCGCCAGCAGCCTATACTCTAGCGGGGGGGGCACCGGGGAGCTGTTTTTT.